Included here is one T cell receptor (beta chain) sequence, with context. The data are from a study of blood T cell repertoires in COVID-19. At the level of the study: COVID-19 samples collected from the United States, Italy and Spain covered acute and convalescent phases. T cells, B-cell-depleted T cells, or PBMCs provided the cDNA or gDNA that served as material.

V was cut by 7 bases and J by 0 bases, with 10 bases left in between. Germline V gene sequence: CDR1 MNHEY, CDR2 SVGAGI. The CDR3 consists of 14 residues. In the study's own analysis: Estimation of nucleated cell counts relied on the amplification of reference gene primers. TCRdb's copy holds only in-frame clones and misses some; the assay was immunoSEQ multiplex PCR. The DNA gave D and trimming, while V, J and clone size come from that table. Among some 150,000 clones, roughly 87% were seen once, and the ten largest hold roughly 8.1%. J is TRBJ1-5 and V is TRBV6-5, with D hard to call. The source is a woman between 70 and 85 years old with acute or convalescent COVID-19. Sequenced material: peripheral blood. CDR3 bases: TGTGCCAGCACCGAAGTCGGTAGCAATCAGCCCCAGCATTTT. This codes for CASTEVGSNQPQHF.